Listed below are T cell receptor beta chains from one sample, sequenced in a study of cytomegalovirus exposure and HLA in healthy donors. Profiled with immunoSEQ multiplex PCR; TCRdb holds only in-frame clones, not every one. The table includes 100,000 to 150,000 clones, roughly 70% detected once. Sequencing input: PBMCs. The receptors were gathered from a man in his thirties or forties in good health and CMV-seronegative. Both conserved end residues are part of each CDR3. A D gene is named only where the DNA matches it firmly. Not every row has a clone size; where given, it reads once, few, many or a size class.

clone size,V gene,J gene,D gene,CDR3 DNA,CDR3 protein
.,TRBV7-9,TRBJ2-7,.,TGTGCCAGCAGCTGGGGCAGGGACTACGAGCAGTACTTC,CASSWGRDYEQYF
.,TRBV7-3,TRBJ1-2,.,TGTGCCAGCACCGAGACAGCCTTCTCTCCCACCTTC,CASTETAFSPTF
.,TRBV12-5,TRBJ2-3,.,TGTGCTAGTGGTTTGTGGACAGTTGGCGCAGATACGCAGTATTTT,CASGLWTVGADTQYF
.,TRBV5-5,TRBJ2-7,TRBD1,TGTGCCAGCAGCCGGGGACAGGCATTAGGAGAATCCTACGAGCAGTACTTC,CASSRGQALGESYEQYF
few,TRBV5-4,TRBJ2-6,TRBD2,TGTGCCAGCAGCTGGGACTACTCTGGGGCCAACGTCCTGACTTTC,CASSWDYSGANVLTF
.,TRBV5-4,TRBJ1-1,.,TGTGCCAGCAGCCGAACGGGGGAATGGTATTCTGAAGCTTTCTTT,CASSRTGEWYSEAFF
.,TRBV7-9,TRBJ2-7,.,TGTTCCACCTCGACAGCGTCCTACGAGCAGTACTTC,CSTSTASYEQYF
.,TRBV27,TRBJ1-2,TRBD1,TGTGCCAGAAAGGAGGGACAGGGGGCTACCTATGGCTACACCTTC,CARKEGQGATYGYTF
.,TRBV11-3,TRBJ1-1,.,TGTGCCAGCAGCGACACGCCAGGGGCGGAAGCTTTCTTT,CASSDTPGAEAFF
.,TRBV6-1,TRBJ2-7,.,TGTGCCAGCAGCGCCGGTTTTTCCCGCTACGAGCAGTACTTC,CASSAGFSRYEQYF
.,TRBV28,TRBJ1-2,TRBD1,TGTGCCAGCAGTCCCTCAGGGGGGTACTATGGCTACACCTTC,CASSPSGGYYGYTF
few,TRBV7-9,TRBJ2-1,TRBD2,TGTTCCAGCAGTTCTACTCGACTAGCGACAACCCCCTCCTACAATGAGCAGTTCTTC,CSSSSTRLATTPSYNEQFF
.,TRBV28,TRBJ1-1,.,TGTGCCAGCAGTTTAGCCCGAGACACTGAAGCTTTCTTT,CASSLARDTEAFF
.,TRBV30,TRBJ1-6,.,TGTGCCTGGAGTGCGGGTCCTTATAATTCACCCCTCCACTTT,CAWSAGPYNSPLHF
.,TRBV19,TRBJ2-2,.,TGTGCCAGTAGTAGGGTCGAGCGGACCGGGGAGCTGTTTTTT,CASSRVERTGELFF
.,TRBV5-1,TRBJ2-5,TRBD2,TGCGCCAGCAGTCGGGGGCCTAGCGGGGGAGAGACCCAGTACTTC,CASSRGPSGGETQYF
.,TRBV6-5,TRBJ1-2,TRBD1,TGTGCCACTCGGACAGGGGGGGTCTATGGCTACACCTTC,CATRTGGVYGYTF
.,TRBV6-5,TRBJ1-4,TRBD1,TGTGCCAGCAGTTTTAGACAGGGGGCTGAAAAACTGTTTTTT,CASSFRQGAEKLFF
.,TRBV5-1,TRBJ2-2,TRBD2,TGCGCCAGCAGCTTTTTTCGGACTAGCGGGGGGGCCGGGGAGCTGTTTTTT,CASSFFRTSGGAGELFF
.,TRBV5-1,TRBJ2-2,.,TGCGCCAGCAGCCCGAGGGTAACCGGGGAGCTGTTTTTT,CASSPRVTGELFF
.,TRBV7-9,TRBJ2-1,.,TGTGCCAGCACCACCACAGGGAACTACAATGAGCAGTTCTTC,CASTTTGNYNEQFF
.,TRBV2,TRBJ2-6,.,TGTGCCAGCACGGGAGGGGGCTTTTCTGGGGCCAACGTCCTGACTTTC,CASTGGGFSGANVLTF
.,TRBV5-1,TRBJ2-1,TRBD2,TGCGCCAGCAGCCCGGATCTAGCGGGGGGGACCTATGGGTTCTTC,CASSPDLAGGTYGFF
few,TRBV6-6,TRBJ2-1,TRBD1,TGTGCCAGCCTTGAGGGGGCATTCAATGAGCAGTTCTTC,CASLEGAFNEQFF
.,TRBV5-1,TRBJ2-3,TRBD2,TGCGCCAGCAGCTCCGGGGGACTAGCGGGGGCCACAGATACGCAGTATTTT,CASSSGGLAGATDTQYF
few,TRBV15,TRBJ1-4,TRBD1,TGTGCCACCAGCAGGGCCGGGACAGGGGACGAAAAACTGTTTTTT,CATSRAGTGDEKLFF
.,TRBV7-9,TRBJ2-7,TRBD2,TGTGCCAGCAGCTTAGGGGGGACTAAAGGTTACGAGCAGTACTTC,CASSLGGTKGYEQYF
.,TRBV7-2,TRBJ1-2,.,TGTGCCAGCAGCCTTACCACAGCTAACTATGGCTACACCTTC,CASSLTTANYGYTF
.,TRBV4-2,TRBJ2-1,TRBD2,TGTGCCAGCAGCCCCCTGGGACTAGCGGGGGGATACAATGAGCAGTTCTTC,CASSPLGLAGGYNEQFF
.,TRBV11-3,TRBJ2-1,.,TGTGCCAGCAGCTTACTCCAAGACAGATACCGTAACAATGAGCAGTTCTTC,CASSLLQDRYRNNEQFF
.,TRBV5-4,TRBJ2-5,.,TGTGCCAGCAGCTTAGAGAGGCTGCGGACCCAGTACTTC,CASSLERLRTQYF
.,TRBV28,TRBJ1-4,.,TGTGCCAGCAGTTTAGTCAGCAGGCAGTTTACCTCGGATAAACTGTTTTTT,CASSLVSRQFTSDKLFF
.,TRBV28,TRBJ2-2,TRBD2,TGTGCCAGCAGTATCGGGGGGGACACCGGGGAGCTGTTTTTT,CASSIGGDTGELFF
once,TRBV6-4,TRBJ1-2,.,TGTGCCAGCAGTGACTCAGGGGTGCGTGGCTACACCTTC,CASSDSGVRGYTF
.,TRBV10-3,TRBJ1-2,TRBD1,TGTGCCATCAGTGAGTCTAGGGCAGGGGGATTGTATGGCTACACCTTC,CAISESRAGGLYGYTF
.,TRBV10-1,TRBJ2-2,.,TGCGCCAGCAGTCCCTCTCCGTACAGAGCTAATAACACCGGGGAGCTGTTTTTT,CASSPSPYRANNTGELFF
.,TRBV4-2,TRBJ1-6,.,TGTGCCAGCAGCCAGGGGCGGGACGGCCCTAATTCACCCCTCCACTTT,CASSQGRDGPNSPLHF